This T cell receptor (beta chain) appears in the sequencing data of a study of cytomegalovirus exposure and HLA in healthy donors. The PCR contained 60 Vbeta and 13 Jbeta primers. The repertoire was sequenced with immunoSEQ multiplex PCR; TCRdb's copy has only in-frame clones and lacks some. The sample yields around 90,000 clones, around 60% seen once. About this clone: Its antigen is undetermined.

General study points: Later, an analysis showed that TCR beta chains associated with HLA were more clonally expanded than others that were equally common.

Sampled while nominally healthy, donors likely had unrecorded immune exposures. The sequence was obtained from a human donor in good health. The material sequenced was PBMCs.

DNA of the CDR3: TGTGCCAGCAGCGTTGTGGGGAGTATCGACAATGAGCAGTTCTTC. Translation gives CASSVVGSIDNEQFF. V usage is TRBV9 and J usage is TRBJ2-1, with a possible D match to TRBD2 (5 bases). Trimming left V 2 bases short and J 5 bases short, with 14 bases between. The CDR3 has 15 amino acids. Germline V gene data show CDR1 as SGDLS and CDR2 as YYNGEE.